This T cell receptor (beta chain) was recorded in a study of blood T cells in healthy people across ages. Regarding the study as a whole: Long-lived donors carried more naive CD4+ cells and greater diversity than aged donors. PBMCs that were unsorted prevented a conclusive naive versus antigen-experienced comparison. Significant beta diversity loss was already apparent by age approximately 37, declining roughly linearly.

Isolating PBMCs gave at least 6 million of these cells per sample. The CDR3 is made up of 16 amino acids. The junction had 7 bases not matched to a gene; V was cut back by 0 bases and J by 4 bases. The germline gives CDR1 LGHNA, CDR2 YNFKEQ. The second PCR ran about 6 to 12 cycles with a sample-barcoded 5' primer and J-beta primers. TCRdb passed the 5' RACE reads through MiXCR, listing each CDR3 protein once. The sample contains 1.5 million to 2 million distinct CDR3 sequences, about 50% of which appear only once. On this clonotype: Antigen unknown.

The chain joins TRBV4-2 to TRBJ1-2; 8 positions match TRBD1. Sequenced material: blood. The source is a middle-aged woman in good health. CDR3 bases: TGTGCCAGCAGCCAAGATCGCCAGGGGGCACTCTATGGCTACACCTTC. This translates into CASSQDRQGALYGYTF.